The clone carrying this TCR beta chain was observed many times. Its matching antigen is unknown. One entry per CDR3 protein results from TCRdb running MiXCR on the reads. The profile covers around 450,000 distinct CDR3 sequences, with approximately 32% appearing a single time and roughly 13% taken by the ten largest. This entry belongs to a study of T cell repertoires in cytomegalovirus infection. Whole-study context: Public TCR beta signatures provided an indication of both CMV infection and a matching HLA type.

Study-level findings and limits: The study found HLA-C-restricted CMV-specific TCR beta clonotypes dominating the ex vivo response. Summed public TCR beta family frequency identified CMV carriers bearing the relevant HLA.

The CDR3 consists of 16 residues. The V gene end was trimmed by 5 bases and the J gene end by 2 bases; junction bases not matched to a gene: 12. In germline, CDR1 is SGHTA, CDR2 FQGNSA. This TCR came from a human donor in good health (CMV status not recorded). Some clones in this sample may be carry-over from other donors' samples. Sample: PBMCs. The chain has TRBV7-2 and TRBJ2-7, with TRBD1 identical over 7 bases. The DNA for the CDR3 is TGTGCCAGCAGCCCCCAACTAGAGGGACAGACCTACGAGCAGTACTTC. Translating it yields CASSPQLEGQTYEQYF.